The entry below describes one T cell receptor (beta chain). Its antigen is not identified. The sample originates from a study of CD8 T cells in ankylosing spondylitis. Study conclusions and caveats: Significantly higher representation of disease-linked clones was reported for matched ankylosing spondylitis synovial fluid. With a CD8+ phenotype, disease-linked clones were relatively rare in peripheral blood.

TCRdb re-called the 5' RACE reads with MiXCR, one entry per CDR3 protein. Counted here are about 270,000 distinct CDR3 sequences, around 32% occurring once; the ten biggest clones make up approximately 4%. The CDR3 has 16 amino acids. The V gene's germline CDR1 is SGHKS and CDR2 YYEKEE (reference sequence). Deletions cut 0 bases from V and 5 bases from J, with 18 bases between. The material sequenced was blood, either unsorted or a sorted T cell fraction (not recorded which). J is TRBJ2-7 and V is TRBV5-5; D is possibly TRBD2 (6 bases). The sequence came from a male donor with ankylosing spondylitis or in good health (not recorded which). CDR3 in amino acids: CASSLVGGRGRNEQYF. The CDR3 DNA sequence: TGTGCCAGCAGCTTGGTCGGCGGGCGGGGAAGGAACGAGCAGTACTTC.